The present entry profiles one T cell receptor (beta chain) with its context. Time point given: sample taken at primary tumor resection. The input material, whole RNA from tumor, nontumor lung or frozen PBMC, was sequenced unsorted. Each molecule of TCR cDNA was tagged with one unique molecular identifier. TCRdb re-analysed the 5' RACE reads in MiXCR, keeping a single row per CDR3 protein. The table lists about 90,000 distinct CDR3 sequences, roughly 10% of them singletons, with less than 9% in the top ten. The record originates from a study of spatial heterogeneity in lung cancer. The receptor comes from a male donor with early-stage non-small cell lung cancer. The sequencing used PBMCs, collected at surgery.

CDR3: CTSSHGVTEAFF. The CDR3 DNA is TGTACCAGCAGCCACGGCGTCACTGAAGCTTTCTTT. The J gene is TRBJ1-1, the V gene TRBV7-2; D remains unclear. The CDR3 runs to 12 residues. Germline CDR1 SGHTA, CDR2 FQGNSA. V lost 5 bases, J lost 4 bases, and 8 bases lay in between.